This T cell receptor beta chain was sequenced in a study of blood T cells in healthy people across ages. Study findings and constraints: Expanded clonotype changes were possibly confounded by unknown donor CMV status.

PCR was performed a second time for roughly 7 to 11 cycles using a sample-barcoded 5' primer and a J-beta primer mix. MiXCR, run by TCRdb on the 5' RACE reads, gives a single entry per CDR3 protein. The data show 1,800,000 or so distinct CDR3 sequences, 39% seen once. This CDR3 has 13 residues. Germline V gene sequence: CDR1 SGHTA, CDR2 FQGNSA. V was shortened by 8 bases and J by 4 bases, with 12 bases between the two germline ends. About this clonotype itself: Its antigen is as yet unknown.

The sequence was collected from a human donor in good health. Sequencing was performed on blood. V usage is TRBV7-2 and J usage is TRBJ1-5; TRBD1 is a possible D gene (6 bases). The CDR3: CASGEGQNQPQHF. Written as DNA, the CDR3 is TGTGCCAGCGGGGAAGGACAGAATCAGCCCCAGCATTTT.